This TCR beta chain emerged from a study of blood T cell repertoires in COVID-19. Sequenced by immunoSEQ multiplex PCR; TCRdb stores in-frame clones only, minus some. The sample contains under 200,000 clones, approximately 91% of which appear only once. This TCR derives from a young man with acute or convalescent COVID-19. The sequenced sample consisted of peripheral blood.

The CDR3 sequence is CASSRRDSLNTEAFF. Here the CDR3 DNA reads TGTGCCAGCAGCCGCCGGGACAGCTTGAACACTGAAGCTTTCTTT. The rearrangement uses TRBV3-1 (or the pseudogene TRBV3-2) and TRBJ1-1, with TRBD1 matching 7 bases. The CDR3 length is 15 residues. Trimming at V came to 4 bases and at J to 0 bases, leaving 5 bases not matched to a gene. Germline lookup yields CDR1 LGHDT and CDR2 YNNKEL (reference sequence).